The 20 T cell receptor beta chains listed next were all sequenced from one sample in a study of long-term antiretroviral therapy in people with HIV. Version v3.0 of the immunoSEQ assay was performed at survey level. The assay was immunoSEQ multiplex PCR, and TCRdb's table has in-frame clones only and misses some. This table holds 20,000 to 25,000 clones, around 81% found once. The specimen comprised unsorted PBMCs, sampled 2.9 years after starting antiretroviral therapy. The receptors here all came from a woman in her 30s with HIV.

CDR3 DNA: TGCGCCAGCAGAACCTCCGGATGGGAGACCCAGTACTTC. Translated, it gives CASRTSGWETQYF. The V gene is TRBV5-1, the J gene TRBJ2-5, with unresolved D. Per the germline V gene, CDR1 is SGHRS and CDR2 is YFSETQ. Trimming stripped 5 bases from V and 5 bases from J, with 13 bases between. This CDR3 region has 13 residues.

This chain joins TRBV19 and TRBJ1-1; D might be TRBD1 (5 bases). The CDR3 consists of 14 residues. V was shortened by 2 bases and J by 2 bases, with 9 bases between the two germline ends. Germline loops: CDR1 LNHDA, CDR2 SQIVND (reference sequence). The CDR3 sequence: CASSIWGSNTEAFF. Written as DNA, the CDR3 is TGTGCCAGTAGTATATGGGGCTCCAACACTGAAGCTTTCTTT. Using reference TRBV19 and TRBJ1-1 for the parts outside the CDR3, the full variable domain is DGGITQSPKYLFRKEGQNVTLSCEQNLNHDAMYWYRQDPGQGLRLIYYSQIVNDFQKGDIAEGYSVSREKKESFPLTVTSAQKNPTAFYLCASSIWGSNTEAFFGQGTRLTVV.

The CDR3 spells CASTYRVAGGPRTGELFF. The CDR3 DNA is TGTGCCAGTACTTACCGGGTAGCGGGGGGTCCGCGGACCGGGGAGCTGTTTTTT. The chain combines TRBV19 with TRBJ2-2; 10 bases agree with TRBD2. V shed 7 bases and J 5 bases; nucleotides not matched to a gene: 16. CDR3 length: 18 residues. Germline V gives CDR1 LNHDA, CDR2 SQIVND (reference sequence).

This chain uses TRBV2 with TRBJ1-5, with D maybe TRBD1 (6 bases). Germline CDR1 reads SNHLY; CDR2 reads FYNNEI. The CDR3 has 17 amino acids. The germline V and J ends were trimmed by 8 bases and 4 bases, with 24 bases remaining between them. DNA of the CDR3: TGTGCCAGCGTGGGACAAGCACCTCAAGGAACAAATCAGCCCCAGCATTTT. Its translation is CASVGQAPQGTNQPQHF.

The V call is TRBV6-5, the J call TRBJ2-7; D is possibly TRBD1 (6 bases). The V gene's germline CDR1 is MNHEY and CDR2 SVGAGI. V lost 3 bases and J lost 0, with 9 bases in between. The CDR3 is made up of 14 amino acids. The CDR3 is CASSYADSSYEQYF. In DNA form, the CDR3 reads TGTGCCAGCAGTTATGCGGACAGCTCCTACGAGCAGTACTTC.

This chain's CDR3 is CASSQERTGAYEQYF. The CDR3, as DNA: TGTGCCAGCAGCCAAGAAAGGACAGGAGCCTACGAGCAGTACTTC. The rearrangement uses TRBV4-2 and TRBJ2-7; 7 positions match TRBD1. V lost 0 bases and J lost 2; bases outside the gene matches: 4. The germline gives CDR1 LGHNA, CDR2 YNFKEQ. CDR3 length equals 15 residues.

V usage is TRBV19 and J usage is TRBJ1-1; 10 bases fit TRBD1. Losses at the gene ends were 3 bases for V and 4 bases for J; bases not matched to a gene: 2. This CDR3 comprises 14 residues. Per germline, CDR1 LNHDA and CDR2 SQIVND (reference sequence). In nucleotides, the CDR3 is TGTGCCAGTAGTATGTGGGACAGGGGCACTGAAGCTTTCTTT. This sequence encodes CASSMWDRGTEAFF.

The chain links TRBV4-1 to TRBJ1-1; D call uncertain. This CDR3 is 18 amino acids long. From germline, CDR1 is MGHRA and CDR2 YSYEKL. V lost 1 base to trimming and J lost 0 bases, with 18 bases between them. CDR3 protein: CASSQGLLGKAMNTEAFF. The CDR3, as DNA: TGCGCCAGCAGCCAAGGCCTTTTAGGGAAGGCGATGAACACTGAAGCTTTCTTT.

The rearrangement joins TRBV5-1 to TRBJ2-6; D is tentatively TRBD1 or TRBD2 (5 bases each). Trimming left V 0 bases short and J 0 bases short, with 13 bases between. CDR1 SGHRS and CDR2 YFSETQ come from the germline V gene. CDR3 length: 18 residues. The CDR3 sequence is CASSLERGLSSGANVLTF. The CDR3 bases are TGCGCCAGCAGCTTGGAGAGGGGCCTCAGCTCTGGGGCCAACGTCCTGACTTTC.

The CDR3 protein is CASSQGGTEAFF. As DNA, the CDR3 is TGTGCCAGCAGCCAGGGGGGAACTGAAGCTTTCTTT. The V and J genes are TRBV27 and TRBJ1-1; 7 positions match TRBD1. With V trimmed by 6 bases and J by 5 bases, 3 bases remained unmatched. Germline V gene data show CDR1 as MNHEY and CDR2 as SMNVEV (reference sequence). The CDR3 is 12 amino acids.

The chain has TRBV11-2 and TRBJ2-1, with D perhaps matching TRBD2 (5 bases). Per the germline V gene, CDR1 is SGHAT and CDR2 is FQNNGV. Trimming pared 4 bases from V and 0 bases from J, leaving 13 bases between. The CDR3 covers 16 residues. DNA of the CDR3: TGTGCCAGCAGCTACCCAGGACTCAGCTCCTACAATGAGCAGTTCTTC. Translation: CASSYPGLSSYNEQFF.

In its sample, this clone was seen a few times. CDR3 in amino acids: CASSENPTTNTQYF. CDR3 nucleotide sequence: TGTGCCAGCAGCGAGAACCCAACTACAAATACGCAGTATTTT. The chain carries TRBV9 and TRBJ2-3; D is unclear. This CDR3 has 14 amino acids. Trimming removed 3 bases at V and 7 bases at J, with 15 bases between. The germline gives CDR1 SGDLS, CDR2 YYNGEE.

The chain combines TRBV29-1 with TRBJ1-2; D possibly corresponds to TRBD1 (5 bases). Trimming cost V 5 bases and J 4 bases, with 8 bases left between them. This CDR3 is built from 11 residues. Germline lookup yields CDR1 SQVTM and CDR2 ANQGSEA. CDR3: CSVRDGYGYTF. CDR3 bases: TGCAGCGTTCGGGACGGCTATGGCTACACCTTC.

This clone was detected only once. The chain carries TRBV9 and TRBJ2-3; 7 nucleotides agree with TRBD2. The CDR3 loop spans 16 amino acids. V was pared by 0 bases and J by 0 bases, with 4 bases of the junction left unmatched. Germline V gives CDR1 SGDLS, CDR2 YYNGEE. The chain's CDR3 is CASSVVGAGSTDTQYF. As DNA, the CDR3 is TGTGCCAGCAGCGTAGTGGGAGCGGGGAGCACAGATACGCAGTATTTT.

CDR3 DNA sequence: TGTGCCAGCAGCCCGAGGACGGGAAAGGTCGGCTATGGCTACACCTTC. Its protein is CASSPRTGKVGYGYTF. J is TRBJ1-2 and V is TRBV7-8; D is unresolved. The V and J ends lost 5 bases and 4 bases respectively, with 20 bases between them. The germline V gene has CDR1 SGHVS and CDR2 FQNEAQ. The CDR3 sequence is 16 residues long.

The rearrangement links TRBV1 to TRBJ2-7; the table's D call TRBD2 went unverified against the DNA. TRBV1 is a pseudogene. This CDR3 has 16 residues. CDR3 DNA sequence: TGCACCAGCAGCCCGTATCCAGCGGGGGGGCCATACGAGCAGTACGTC. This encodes CTSSPYPAGGPYEQYV.

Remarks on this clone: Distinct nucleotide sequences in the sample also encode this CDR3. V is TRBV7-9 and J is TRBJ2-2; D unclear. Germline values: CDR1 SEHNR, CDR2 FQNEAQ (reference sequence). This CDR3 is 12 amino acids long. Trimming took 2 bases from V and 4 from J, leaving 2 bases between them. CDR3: CASSLSTGELFF. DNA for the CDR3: TGTGCCAGCAGCTTATCCACCGGGGAGCTGTTTTTT.

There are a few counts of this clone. The CDR3 here is CAWTLGYFTEAFF. CDR3 in DNA: TGTGCCTGGACTCTGGGGTATTTCACTGAAGCTTTCTTT. V and J are TRBV30 and TRBJ1-1; no definite D call. Trimming took 4 bases from V and 4 from J, leaving 13 bases between them. Germline values: CDR1 GTSNPN, CDR2 SVGIG (reference sequence). The CDR3 runs 13 residues.

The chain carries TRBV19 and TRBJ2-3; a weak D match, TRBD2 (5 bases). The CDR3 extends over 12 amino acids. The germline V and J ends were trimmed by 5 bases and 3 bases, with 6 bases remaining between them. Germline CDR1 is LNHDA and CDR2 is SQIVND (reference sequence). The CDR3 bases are TGTGCCAGTAGTGGACTTACAGATACGCAGTATTTT. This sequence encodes CASSGLTDTQYF.

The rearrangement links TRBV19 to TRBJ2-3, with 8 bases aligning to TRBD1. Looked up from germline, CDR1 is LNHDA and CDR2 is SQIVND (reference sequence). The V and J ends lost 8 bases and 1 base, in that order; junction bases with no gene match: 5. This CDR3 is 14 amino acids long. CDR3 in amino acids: CASHQGAGTDTQYF. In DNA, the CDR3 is TGTGCCAGTCACCAGGGGGCTGGCACAGATACGCAGTATTTT.